The 26 T cell receptor beta chains below were found in one sample sequenced in a study of shared clonotypes between healthy human individuals. Method: immunoSEQ multiplex PCR; TCRdb's copy keeps in-frame clones and lacks some. The data contain fewer than 700,000 clones, around 78% of them seen just once; the ten biggest clones take up about 11%. The sample comprised PBMCs. These receptors all stem from a middle-aged woman in good health. Some clones in this sample may be carry-over from other donors' samples.

V and J are TRBV2 and TRBJ1-2; perhaps TRBD1 as D (6 bases). With 3 bases removed from V and 4 bases from J, the gap between germline ends came to 12 bases. The CDR3 runs 14 residues. The germline gives CDR1 SNHLY, CDR2 FYNNEI. The CDR3 sequence: CASSERGRVYGYTF. The CDR3 DNA reads as TGTGCCAGCAGTGAGCGGGGGCGAGTCTATGGCTACACCTTC.

The rearrangement joins TRBV7-8 to TRBJ2-5, with 8 positions matching TRBD2. The CDR3 has 15 residues. Trimming took 1 base from V and 5 from J; bases not matched to a gene: 6. From germline, CDR1 is SGHVS and CDR2 FQNEAQ. The CDR3 region is CASSLVGGVQETQYF. CDR3 nucleotide sequence: TGTGCCAGCAGCTTAGTCGGGGGGGTTCAGGAGACCCAGTACTTC.

The sample holds one count of this clone. V is TRBV10-3 and J is TRBJ2-3; the match to TRBD2 covers 15 bases. The CDR3 runs to 19 residues. The germline gives CDR1 ENHRY, CDR2 SYGVKD. J gave up 0 bases and V 4 bases, and 8 bases lay outside the gene matches. The DNA for the CDR3 is TGTGCCATCAGTGTGGGACTAGCGGGAGGTTGGTGGAGCACAGATACGCAGTATTTT. Protein product: CAISVGLAGGWWSTDTQYF.

This chain connects TRBV6-1 to TRBJ2-7, with D possibly matching TRBD1 (5 bases). CDR3 length equals 17 residues. Trimming left V 3 bases short and J 0 bases short, with 18 bases between. Germline assignment: CDR1 MNHNS and CDR2 SASEGT. The chain's CDR3 is CASSDPQGRFYSYEQYF. The DNA for the CDR3 is TGTGCCAGCAGTGACCCGCAGGGTCGATTCTACTCCTACGAGCAGTACTTC.

The chain combines TRBV19 with TRBJ1-2; a weak D match, TRBD1 (5 bases). V lost 4 bases, J lost 0 bases, and 15 bases lay in between. The CDR3 spans 16 residues. Looked up from germline, CDR1 is LNHDA and CDR2 is SQIVND (reference sequence). The CDR3 loop is CASSSQGSGANYGYTF. The CDR3 DNA sequence: TGTGCCAGTAGTAGCCAGGGAAGCGGGGCTAACTATGGCTACACCTTC. The full variable domain, rest sourced from reference TRBV19 and TRBJ1-2, is DGGITQSPKYLFRKEGQNVTLSCEQNLNHDAMYWYRQDPGQGLRLIYYSQIVNDFQKGDIAEGYSVSREKKESFPLTVTSAQKNPTAFYLCASSSQGSGANYGYTFGSGTRLTVV.

Notes on this clone: A far larger clone is one nucleotide away, so this likely arose from a read error. As the CDR3 is not closed by the conserved phenylalanine or tryptophan, this likely results from a read error. This sample includes further DNA sequences coding for the same CDR3. J is TRBJ1-2 and V is TRBV29-1; no reliable D call. The CDR3 has 12 residues. V was shortened by 0 bases and J by 1 base, with 3 bases between the two germline ends. Germline assignment: CDR1 SQVTM and CDR2 ANQGSEA. The CDR3 DNA follows: TGCAGCGTTGAAGACCATAACTATGGCTACACCTTA. Its protein product is CSVEDHNYGYTL.

The chain uses TRBV30 and TRBJ1-3; tentative D call: TRBD1 (5 bases). The germline V and J ends were trimmed by 0 bases and 0 bases, with 12 bases remaining between them. Germline V gives CDR1 GTSNPN, CDR2 SVGIG (reference sequence). This CDR3 contains 16 residues. The CDR3 loop reads CAWSVTGPSSGNTIYF. In DNA form, the CDR3 reads TGTGCCTGGAGTGTAACGGGGCCGAGCTCTGGAAACACCATATATTTT.

The V call is TRBV30, the J call TRBJ2-1, with TRBD2 matching 12 bases. This CDR3 contains 14 residues. CDR1 GTSNPN and CDR2 SVGIG come from the germline V gene (reference sequence). Unmatched junction bases numbered 4, after V lost 5 bases and J lost 5 bases. The CDR3 DNA follows: TGTGCCTGGGGGACTAGCGGGTTAAACAATGAGCAGTTCTTC. It specifies CAWGTSGLNNEQFF.

The rearrangement uses TRBV18 and TRBJ1-1; no firm D call. CDR1 is KGHSH and CDR2 is LQKENI in the germline V gene. Trimming left V 3 bases short and J 0 bases short, with 11 bases between. The CDR3 loop spans 15 amino acids. CDR3 amino acids: CASSPSAALNTEAFF. DNA for the CDR3: TGTGCCAGCTCACCGTCGGCGGCCTTGAACACTGAAGCTTTCTTT.

The genes are TRBV6-6 and TRBJ2-1, with TRBD2 matching over 7 bases. V shed 8 bases, J shed 9 bases, and the junction held 16 bases outside the gene matches. Germline V CDR1 and CDR2: MNHNY, SVGAGI (reference sequence). There are 15 residues in the CDR3. The CDR3 region has the DNA TGTGCCAGCTCGACGCTGGTGGGACTAAGTGGTGAGCAGTTCTTC. Its protein product is CASSTLVGLSGEQFF.

The chain joins TRBV11-2 to TRBJ1-2; TRBD1 agrees at 7 bases. The CDR3 is 15 amino acids. The germline gives CDR1 SGHAT, CDR2 FQNNGV. Trimming took 7 bases from V and 1 from J; bases not matched to a gene: 9. CDR3 in amino acids: CASTLGPGGNYGYTF. The CDR3 coding sequence is TGTGCCAGCACCCTAGGCCCAGGGGGTAACTATGGCTACACCTTC.

The table lists this clone with many counts. The V gene is TRBV7-2, the J gene TRBJ2-1; D unresolved. Deletions cut 1 base from V and 10 bases from J, with 14 bases between. Germline CDR1 and CDR2: SGHTA and FQGNSA. This CDR3 spans 14 amino acids. The CDR3 loop is CASSLVAVSHEQFF. The CDR3 bases are TGTGCCAGCAGCTTAGTCGCAGTTTCCCACGAGCAGTTCTTC.

This chain links TRBV5-1 with TRBJ1-1; no clear D gene. This CDR3 region has 13 residues. V lost 0 bases and J lost 2, with 5 bases in between. Germline CDR1 is SGHRS and CDR2 is YFSETQ. The CDR3 loop is CASSLAINTEAFF. CDR3 DNA sequence: TGCGCCAGCAGCTTGGCGATCAACACTGAAGCTTTCTTT. Variable domain in full (rest from reference TRBV5-1 and TRBJ1-1): KAGVTQTPRYLIKTRGQQVTLSCSPISGHRSVSWYQQTPGQGLQFLFEYFSETQRNKGNFPGRFSGRQFSNSRSEMNVSTLELGDSALYLCASSLAINTEAFFGQGTRLTVV.

The rearrangement joins TRBV6-5 to TRBJ1-5, with 7 bases aligning to TRBD1. Trimming at V came to 4 bases and at J to 0 bases, leaving 6 bases not matched to a gene. The CDR3 contains 16 residues. Germline V CDR1 and CDR2: MNHEY, SVGAGI. CDR3 nucleotides: TGTGCCAGCAGTTCCCGACGACAGGGTAGCAATCAGCCCCAGCATTTT. Amino acid sequence: CASSSRRQGSNQPQHF.

This clone has only one observation. This chain uses TRBV15 with TRBJ2-5, with D hard to call. Germline V gene data show CDR1 as LNHNV and CDR2 as YYDKDF (reference sequence). The CDR3 totals 14 residues. Trimming removed 3 bases from V and 5 bases from J, with 13 bases in between. The CDR3 DNA is TGTGCCACCAGCAGGGGTGGGCTCGGGGAGACCCAGTACTTC. Protein: CATSRGGLGETQYF.

This clone showed up just a few times. The CDR3 region is CAWRAPRGGVEETQYF. The CDR3 nucleotides are TGTGCCTGGAGGGCCCCTCGGGGGGGGGTAGAAGAGACCCAGTACTTC. The chain links TRBV30 to TRBJ2-5; TRBD2 agrees at 8 bases. V trimming: 3 bases; J trimming: 3 bases; junction bases outside the gene matches: 12. The CDR3 has 16 amino acids. From germline, CDR1 is GTSNPN and CDR2 SVGIG (reference sequence).

J is TRBJ2-1 and V is TRBV4-2; tentative D call: TRBD2 (6 bases). V was shortened by 4 bases and J by 3 bases, with 16 bases between the two germline ends. The CDR3 is 16 amino acids. Germline-derived CDR1 and CDR2 are LGHNA and YNFKEQ. CDR3 region: CASSLQEGLDYNEQFF. The CDR3, as DNA: TGTGCCAGCAGCCTGCAGGAGGGCCTTGACTACAATGAGCAGTTCTTC.

Comments on this clone: Different DNA sequences within this sample yield the same CDR3. The chain employs TRBV9 and TRBJ2-5; unclear D gene. The CDR3 length is 13 residues. Germline CDR1 SGDLS, CDR2 YYNGEE. The V gene lost 2 bases and the J gene lost 0 bases, with 5 bases spanning the gap. Here the CDR3 reads CASSVQNQETQYF. CDR3 nucleotide sequence: TGTGCCAGCAGCGTTCAGAACCAAGAGACCCAGTACTTC.

This clone was observed once. CDR3 DNA sequence: TGTGCCAGCAGGACAGAACTATATGGCTACACCTTC. Amino acid sequence: CASRTELYGYTF. The chain uses TRBV2 and TRBJ1-2; tentative D call: TRBD1 (5 bases). The CDR3 is made up of 12 amino acids. With 6 bases removed from V and 5 bases from J, the gap between germline ends came to 10 bases. Per the germline V gene, CDR1 is SNHLY and CDR2 is FYNNEI.

This chain connects TRBV29-1 to TRBJ1-1; D is uncertain. The ends were cut back, 7 bases at V and 1 base at J, with 16 bases in the middle. Germline assignment: CDR1 SQVTM and CDR2 ANQGSEA. There are 14 residues in the CDR3. DNA for the CDR3: TGCAGCGCCGCGACTACACCAAGGAACACTGAAGCTTTCTTT. It codes for CSAATTPRNTEAFF.

The chain uses TRBV29-1 and TRBJ2-3; TRBD2 might be the D (5 bases). Germline CDR1 reads SQVTM; CDR2 reads ANQGSEA. This CDR3 comprises 14 residues. V dropped 5 bases and J dropped 6 bases, with 18 bases sitting between them. The CDR3 region has the DNA TGCAGCGTTACGGGGATATCAGCCGGGGATACGCAGTATTTT. Residues: CSVTGISAGDTQYF.

Notes on this clone: Being one base from a much bigger clone, this may be a read error. V usage is TRBV14 and J usage is TRBJ2-1; 13 positions match TRBD2. The CDR3 extends over 15 amino acids. CDR1 and CDR2 from the germline V gene are SGHDN and FVKESK. Germline trimming cut 4 bases from V and 5 bases from J; bases unmatched to any gene: 2. CDR3 residues: CASSLGTSGNNEQFF. In nucleotides, the CDR3 is TGTGCCAGCAGCCTCGGGACTAGCGGGAACAATGAGCAGTTCTTC. Full variable domain (remainder filled in from reference TRBV14 and TRBJ2-1): EAGVTQFPSHSVIEKGQTVTLRCDPISGHDNLYWYRRVMGKEIKFLLHFVKESKQDESGMPNNRFLAERTGGTYSTLKVQPAELEDSGVYFCASSLGTSGNNEQFFGPGTRLTVL.

On this clone itself: Given a far larger clone just one base away, this is likely a sequencing read error. The limits of the CDR3 on the DNA are not certain, so only TCRdb's listed CDR3 is given. Different DNA sequences within this sample yield the same CDR3. The V and J genes are TRBV30 and TRBJ1-1. The CDR3 has 12 amino acids, counting both end residues. Per the germline V gene, CDR1 is GTSNPN and CDR2 is SVGIG (reference sequence). The CDR3 spells CAWAPGNTEAFF.

The chain combines TRBV7-2 with TRBJ1-5; D gene ambiguous. The V gene lost 1 base and the J gene lost 6 bases, with 4 bases spanning the gap. The length of the CDR3 is 12 residues. Germline CDR1 and CDR2: SGHTA and FQGNSA. CDR3 bases: TGTGCCAGCAGCTTAGGGGTTCAGCCCCAGCATTTT. This translates into CASSLGVQPQHF.

This clone was seen just once. Possible read error: a much larger clone is one base away. V is TRBV4-3 and J is TRBJ2-5, with D tentatively TRBD2 (6 bases). The V gene's germline CDR1 is LGHNA and CDR2 YSLEER. The CDR3 totals 14 residues. This chain's CDR3 is CASSQDGEVKTQHF. The CDR3 DNA reads TGCGCCAGCAGCCAAGATGGGGAGGTAAAGACCCAGCACTTC.

The V and J genes are TRBV10-1 and TRBJ1-1; 10 bases are a match to TRBD1. The CDR3 spans 15 residues. V lost 2 bases to trimming and J lost 4 bases; unmatched junction nucleotides: 4. Germline-derived CDR1 and CDR2 are WNHNN and SYGVQD (reference sequence). This chain's CDR3 is CASSETGQGLTEAFF. CDR3 nucleotide sequence: TGCGCCAGCAGTGAGACGGGACAGGGGCTCACTGAAGCTTTCTTT.